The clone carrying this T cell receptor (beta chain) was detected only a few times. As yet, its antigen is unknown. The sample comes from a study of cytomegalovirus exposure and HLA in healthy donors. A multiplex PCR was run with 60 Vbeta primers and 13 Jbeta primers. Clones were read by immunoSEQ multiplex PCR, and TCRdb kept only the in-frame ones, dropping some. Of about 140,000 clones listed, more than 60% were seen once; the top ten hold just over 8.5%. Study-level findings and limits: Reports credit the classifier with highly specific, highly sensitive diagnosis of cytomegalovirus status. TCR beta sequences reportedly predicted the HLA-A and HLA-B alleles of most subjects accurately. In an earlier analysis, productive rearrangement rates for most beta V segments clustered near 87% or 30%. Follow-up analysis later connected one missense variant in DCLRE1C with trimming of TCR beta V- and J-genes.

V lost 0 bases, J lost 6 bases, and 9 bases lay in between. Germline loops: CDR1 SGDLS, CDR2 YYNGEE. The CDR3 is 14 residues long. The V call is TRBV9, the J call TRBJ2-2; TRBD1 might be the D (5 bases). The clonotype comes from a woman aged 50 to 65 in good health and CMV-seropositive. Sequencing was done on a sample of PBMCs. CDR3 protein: CASSVVWGPGELFF. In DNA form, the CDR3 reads TGTGCCAGCAGCGTAGTTTGGGGCCCCGGGGAGCTGTTTTTT.